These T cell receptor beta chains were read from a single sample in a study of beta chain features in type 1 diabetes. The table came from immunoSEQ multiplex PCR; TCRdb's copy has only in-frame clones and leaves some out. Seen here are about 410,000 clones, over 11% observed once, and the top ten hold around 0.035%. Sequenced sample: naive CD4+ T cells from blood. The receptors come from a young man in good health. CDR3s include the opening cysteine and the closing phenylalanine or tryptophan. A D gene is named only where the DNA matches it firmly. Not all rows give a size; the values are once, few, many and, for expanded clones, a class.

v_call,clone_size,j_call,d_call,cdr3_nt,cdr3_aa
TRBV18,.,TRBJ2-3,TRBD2,TGTGCCAGCTCCGCCCAGGCGGGGGCAGATACGCAGTATTTT,CASSAQAGADTQYF
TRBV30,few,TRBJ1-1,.,TGTGCCTGGAGTAGAGACAGTGCCCGTGAAGCTTTCTTT,CAWSRDSAREAFF
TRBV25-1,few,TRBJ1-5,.,TGTGCCAGCAGTGGAGGTGGAGGGGCAGGGCAGCCCCAGCATTTT,CASSGGGGAGQPQHF
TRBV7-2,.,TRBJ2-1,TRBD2,TGTGCCAGCAGCTTAGGCGGTAGCGGGACCTACAATGAGCAGTTCTTC,CASSLGGSGTYNEQFF
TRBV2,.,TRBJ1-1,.,TGTGCCAGCACCGAAACCTCGGGCCCCGGGGCTTTCTTT,CASTETSGPGAFF
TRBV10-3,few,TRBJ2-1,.,TGTGCCATCAGTGAGGGTTACAGGGTCATTAGCAATAAGCAGTTCTTC,CAISEGYRVISNKQFF
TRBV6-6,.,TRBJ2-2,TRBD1,TGTGCCAGCAGTTCCCCGGGACAGGGGAACACCGGGGAGCTGTTTTTT,CASSSPGQGNTGELFF
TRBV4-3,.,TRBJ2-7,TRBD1,TGCGCCAGCAGCCAAGTCTTAGACAGGGGAGCCTACGAGCAGTACTTC,CASSQVLDRGAYEQYF
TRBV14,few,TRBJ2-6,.,TGTGCCAGCAGCCAAGCCCCCCTCTCTGGGGCCAACGTCCTGACTTTC,CASSQAPLSGANVLTF
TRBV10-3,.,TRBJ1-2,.,TGTGCCATCAGTGACTTAACAGACAACTATGGCTACACCTTC,CAISDLTDNYGYTF
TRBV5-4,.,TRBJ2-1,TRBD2,TGTGCCAGCAGCGACCGGACTAGCGGAAACTACAATGAGCAGTTCTTC,CASSDRTSGNYNEQFF
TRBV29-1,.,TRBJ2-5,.,TGCAGCGTTGGCTTCCTAGATGGGTGGGAGACCCAGTACTTC,CSVGFLDGWETQYF
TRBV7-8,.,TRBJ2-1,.,TGTGCCAGCAGCTTAGCGGACTACGAGCAGTTCTTC,CASSLADYEQFF
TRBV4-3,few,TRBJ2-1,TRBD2,TGCGCCAGCAGCCAAGGGGGACTAGCGGGAAGGAATGAGCAGTTCTTC,CASSQGGLAGRNEQFF
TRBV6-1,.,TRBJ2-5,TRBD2,TGTGCCAGCATTTTAGCGGGAGTGGAGACCCAGTACTTC,CASILAGVETQYF
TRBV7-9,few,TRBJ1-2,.,TGTGCCAGCAGCTTAGAGGGGCGGGGAGCTTATGGCTACACCTTC,CASSLEGRGAYGYTF
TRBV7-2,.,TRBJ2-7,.,TGTGCCAGCACCCCCAGTGGGCTCTACGAGCAGTACTTC,CASTPSGLYEQYF
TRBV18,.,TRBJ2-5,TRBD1,TGTGCCAGCTCACCGGGACAGGGAAGGCAAGAGACCCAGTACTTC,CASSPGQGRQETQYF
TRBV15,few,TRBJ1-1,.,TGTGCCACCAGCAGAGTCACAGCCCTGAACACTGAAGCTTTCTTT,CATSRVTALNTEAFF
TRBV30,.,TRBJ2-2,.,TGTGCCTGGAGTCCCGTGGCCCGTCGCACCGGGGAGCTGTTTTTT,CAWSPVARRTGELFF
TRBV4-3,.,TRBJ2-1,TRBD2,TGCGCCAGCAGCCCAGGCCGGACTAGCGGGGGTTACAATGAGCAGTTCTTC,CASSPGRTSGGYNEQFF
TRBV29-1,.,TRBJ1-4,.,TGCAGCGGTGAAATCCCACGGCGGAATGAAAAACTGTTTTTT,CSGEIPRRNEKLFF
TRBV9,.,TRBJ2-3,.,TGTGCCAGCAGCGTAGCCGGTACCGCCACAGATACGCAGTATTTT,CASSVAGTATDTQYF
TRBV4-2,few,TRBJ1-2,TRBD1,TGTGCCAGCAGCCACGCACAGGGGGCACGTGGCTACACCTTC,CASSHAQGARGYTF
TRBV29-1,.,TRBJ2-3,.,TGCAGCGTTCGTGTGACTACCTACACAGATACGCAGTATTTT,CSVRVTTYTDTQYF
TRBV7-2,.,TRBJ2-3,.,TGTGCCAGCAGCTTAGTTAGGCCCCCAGATACGCAGTATTTT,CASSLVRPPDTQYF
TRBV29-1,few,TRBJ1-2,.,TGCAGCGCCGGGGACGGTGGCTACACCTTC,CSAGDGGYTF
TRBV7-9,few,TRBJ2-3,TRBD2,TGTGCCAGCAGCTCCAAGACTAGCGGGATCACAGATACGCAGTATTTT,CASSSKTSGITDTQYF
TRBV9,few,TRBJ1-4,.,TGTGCCAGCAGCGCCGGTCCTGAAAAACTGTTTTTT,CASSAGPEKLFF
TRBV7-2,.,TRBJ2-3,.,TGTGCCAGCAGCTTAGATCGAGCCGGAGATACGCAGTATTTT,CASSLDRAGDTQYF
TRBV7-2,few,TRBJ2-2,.,TGTGCCAGCAGCCGGACTAACACCGGGGAGCTGTTTTTT,CASSRTNTGELFF
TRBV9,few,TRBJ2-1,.,TGTGCCAGCAGCTTCGACAGCGCCCTGCGATACAATGAGCAGTTCTTC,CASSFDSALRYNEQFF
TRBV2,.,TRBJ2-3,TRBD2,TGTGCCAGCAGTGGGGGTCTGCTTGGACTAGCGGGAAGAGGTACAGATACGCAGTATTTT,CASSGGLLGLAGRGTDTQYF
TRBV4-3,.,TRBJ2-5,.,TGCGCCAGCAGCCGCCGGACGACCCAAGAGACCCAGTACTTC,CASSRRTTQETQYF
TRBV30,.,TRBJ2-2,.,TGTGCCTGGAGAGGTTCCGGGGAGCTGTTTTTT,CAWRGSGELFF
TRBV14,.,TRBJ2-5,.,TGTGCCAGCAGCCAAGGTAGCGAGCAAGAGACCCAGTACTTC,CASSQGSEQETQYF
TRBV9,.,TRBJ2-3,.,TGTGCCAGCAGCGTAGAGGGGGGCCCAGATACGCAGTATTTT,CASSVEGGPDTQYF
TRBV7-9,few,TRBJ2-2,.,TGTGCCAGCAGCTTAGTTTCAGACAGACTCCGGGAGCTGTTTTTT,CASSLVSDRLRELFF
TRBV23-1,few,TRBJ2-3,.,TGCGCCAGCCGTAAAGACAGGTCTAGCACAGATACGCAGTATTTT,CASRKDRSSTDTQYF
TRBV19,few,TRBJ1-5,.,TGTGCCAGTAGTGTGGGGAAACAGCCCCAGCATTTT,CASSVGKQPQHF
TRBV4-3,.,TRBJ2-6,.,TGCGCCAGCAGCCACCGTAGGGGATCTGGGGCCAACGTCCTGACTTTC,CASSHRRGSGANVLTF
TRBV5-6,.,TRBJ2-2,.,TGTGCCAGCAGCACGGGACAAACCACCGGGGAGCTGTTTTTT,CASSTGQTTGELFF
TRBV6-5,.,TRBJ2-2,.,TGTGCCAGCAGTTCCCGGGGGTATTACACCGGGGAGCTGTTTTTT,CASSSRGYYTGELFF
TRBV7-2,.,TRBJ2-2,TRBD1,TGTGCCAGCAGCTTGTTACAGGGGGGAAACACCGGGGAGCTGTTTTTT,CASSLLQGGNTGELFF
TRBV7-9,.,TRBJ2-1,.,TGTGCCAGCAGCCCTGGGACTTACAATGAGCAGTTCTTC,CASSPGTYNEQFF
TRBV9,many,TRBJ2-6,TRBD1,TGTGCCAGCAGCGCCTCTGGACAGGGAGGCACTGGGGCCAACGTCCTGACTTTC,CASSASGQGGTGANVLTF